A single sample gave rise to the 26 T cell receptor beta chains below, sequenced in a study of T cell clusters in autoimmune cytopenias. TRB was amplified by touch-down multiplex PCR, primer pools A and B combined. TCRdb re-called the multiplex PCR reads; one entry per CDR3 protein, DNA not given. In total, the table holds over 6,000 distinct CDR3 sequences. TRB amplification used approximately 250 ng of peripheral blood genomic DNA. These same data were also listed under a study on T cell repertoires in aging, cancer and after chemotherapy.

Sequenced input: peripheral blood. The receptors were sampled from a human donor in good health.

The chain carries TRBV20-1 and TRBJ1-3. The CDR3 totals 11 residues. CDR1 is DFQATT, CDR2 SNEGSKA, per germline (reference sequence). CDR3 in amino acids: CSALSGNTIYF.

This chain connects TRBV18 to TRBJ1-3. Looked up from germline, CDR1 is KGHSH and CDR2 is LQKENI. The CDR3 sequence is 16 residues long. The CDR3 loop reads CVSSPVQRNSGNTIYF.

The CDR3 region is CASSYRAGVGYTF. V and J are TRBV6-2 or TRBV6-3 and TRBJ1-2. The CDR3 is 13 amino acids. Germline loops: CDR1 MNHEY, CDR2 SVGEGT.

The chain couples TRBV7-6 to TRBJ1-4. The germline CDR1 and CDR2 sequences are SGHVS and FNYEAQ. The length of the CDR3 is 14 residues. The CDR3 here is CASSSWDENEKLFF.

Frequency places this clonotype as medium-sized. The rearrangement joins TRBV29-1 to TRBJ1-2; lacking DNA, the TRBD1 call made by TCRdb goes unchecked. The V gene's germline CDR1 is SQVTM and CDR2 ANQGSEA. This CDR3 is built from 15 residues. CDR3 amino acids: CSVENVGQGRRGYTF.

Its frequency marks this clonotype as medium-sized (0.01 to 0.1%). The chain has TRBV6-1 and TRBJ2-7; as DNA is missing, the TRBD1 call by TCRdb cannot be tested. Germline CDR1 reads MNHNS; CDR2 reads SASEGT. CDR3 length: 16 residues. CDR3 sequence reads: CASGTNSGTGGHEQYF.

The V call is TRBV30, the J call TRBJ1-1; absent DNA, TCRdb's TRBD1 call cannot be checked. Germline-derived CDR1 and CDR2 are GTSNPN and SVGIG (reference sequence). The CDR3 consists of 12 residues. The CDR3 loop is CAWSVSGAEAFF.

This clonotype is classed as medium-sized by frequency. The CDR3 spells CASSPPAGTLPTDTQYF. This chain joins TRBV5-5 and TRBJ2-3; TCRdb designates TRBD1, a call that cannot be tested without DNA. Per germline, CDR1 SGHKS and CDR2 YYEKEE (reference sequence). This CDR3 comprises 17 residues.

CDR3 loop: CASSIDLSGTGVRTEAFF. V gene TRBV19 combines with J gene TRBJ1-1; TCRdb's D gene call, TRBD1, goes unchecked for lack of DNA. The CDR3 totals 18 residues. Germline CDR1 is LNHDA and CDR2 is SQIVND (reference sequence).

The chain carries TRBV19 and TRBJ1-5; without DNA, the TCRdb call of TRBD1 cannot be checked. CDR3 length: 17 amino acids. Germline V lookup: CDR1 LNHDA, CDR2 SQIVND (reference sequence). CDR3 sequence: CASSISSGTGFNQPQHF.

This clonotype shows up as medium-sized by frequency. This chain links TRBV29-1 with TRBJ1-2. The CDR3 runs to 12 residues. Germline V CDR1 and CDR2: SQVTM, ANQGSEA. The CDR3 spells CSAGTANYGYTF.

The V and J genes are TRBV6-5 and TRBJ1-4; the TCRdb D gene call, TRBD1, has no DNA to confirm it. Looked up from germline, CDR1 is MNHEY and CDR2 is SVGAGI. The CDR3 sequence is 13 residues long. The CDR3 region is CASRQGASGKLFF.

This clonotype registers medium-sized (0.01 to 0.1%) by frequency. The CDR3 sequence is CASSFDRGSTDTQYF. V gene TRBV27 combines with J gene TRBJ2-3; TCRdb proposes TRBD1, but this gene call is untestable without DNA. This CDR3 is built from 15 residues. Germline-derived CDR1 and CDR2 are MNHEY and SMNVEV (reference sequence).

This sequence joins TRBV15 and TRBJ1-3; as DNA is missing, the TRBD1 call by TCRdb cannot be tested. The CDR3 totals 14 residues. Germline V gene sequence: CDR1 LNHNV, CDR2 YYDKDF (reference sequence). The CDR3 protein is CATSRGGAGNTIYF.

The chain combines TRBV20-1 with TRBJ2-7; TCRdb proposes TRBD1, but this gene call is untestable without DNA. The CDR3 length is 15 residues. The germline V gene encodes CDR1 DFQATT and CDR2 SNEGSKA (reference sequence). This chain's CDR3 is CSARDLRTPGYEQYF.

Frequency places this clonotype as medium-sized (0.01 to 0.1%). The chain links TRBV13 to TRBJ2-7. Germline loops: CDR1 PRHDT, CDR2 FYEKMQ (reference sequence). This CDR3 is built from 11 residues. The CDR3 reads CASSSYYEQYF.

The V and J genes are TRBV5-6 and TRBJ2-1; TCRdb indicates TRBD1, and absent DNA this call remains unverified. Germline CDR1 is SGHDT and CDR2 is YYEEEE. The CDR3 covers 17 residues. The CDR3 reads CASSHLLPRTDYNEQFF.

The chain has TRBV19 and TRBJ1-6. The CDR3 is made up of 15 amino acids. Germline CDR1 LNHDA, CDR2 SQIVND (reference sequence). The CDR3 loop reads CASSIGVSYNSPLHF.

Considering frequency, this clonotype is medium-sized. V gene TRBV20-1 combines with J gene TRBJ2-5; TCRdb outputs TRBD2, but without DNA this stays unchecked. CDR1 DFQATT and CDR2 SNEGSKA come from the germline V gene (reference sequence). This CDR3 is 18 amino acids long. The CDR3 reads CSAIVLGLAPGPGETQYF.

By frequency, this clonotype registers medium-sized (0.01 to 0.1%). The rearrangement uses TRBV29-1 and TRBJ1-4. CDR1 is SQVTM, CDR2 ANQGSEA, per germline. There are 13 residues in the CDR3. CDR3 sequence: CSVDRLANEKLFF.

V usage is TRBV6-5 and J usage is TRBJ2-7; no DNA is available, so the TRBD1 call from TCRdb remains unchecked. Per germline, CDR1 MNHEY and CDR2 SVGAGI. CDR3 size: 13 residues. CDR3 in amino acids: CASSPGTGSEQYF.

J is TRBJ2-7 and V is TRBV27; TCRdb indicates TRBD1, and absent DNA this call remains unverified. Germline CDR1 reads MNHEY; CDR2 reads SMNVEV (reference sequence). This CDR3 has 16 amino acids. This CDR3 reads CASSLLPGQGHMEQYF.

V and J are TRBV10-3 and TRBJ2-2; TCRdb reports TRBD2, a call that lacks DNA to check it against. Germline V gene data show CDR1 as ENHRY and CDR2 as SYGVKD. This CDR3 region has 18 residues. Here the CDR3 reads CAISENKGSSGSPGELFF.

The genes are TRBV6-2 or TRBV6-3 and TRBJ2-7; TCRdb designates TRBD1, a call that cannot be tested without DNA. CDR3 length equals 14 residues. Germline CDR1 reads MNHEY; CDR2 reads SVGEGT. CDR3 residues: CASRIRREFYEQYF.

The chain is built from TRBV6-6 and TRBJ2-5; as DNA is missing, the TRBD2 call by TCRdb cannot be tested. The V gene's germline CDR1 is MNHNY and CDR2 SVGAGI (reference sequence). The CDR3 is 17 residues long. CDR3 amino acids: CASSYLTSGGGQETQYF.

This clonotype is classed as medium-sized by frequency. This sequence joins TRBV24-1 and TRBJ2-1; lacking DNA, the TRBD2 call made by TCRdb goes unchecked. The CDR3 has 17 residues. Germline loops: CDR1 KGHDR, CDR2 SFDVKD. The CDR3 loop reads CATSDLRSGGSGNEQFF.